This T cell receptor beta chain is from a study of metastatic and nonmetastatic thyroid tumors. The overall study: Repertoires from blood and tumor or nodule tissue of malignant and benign thyroid patients were compared.

All patients were treatment-naive before thyroid surgery. Study-wide results and caveats: It was reported that TCR beta diversity was significantly higher in malignant thyroid tumors than benign nodules, in blood and tumor.

Source study methods: Researchers built a distant-metastasis classifier for papillary thyroid cancer that drew on CDR3 differences across clinicopathological groups. TCRdb re-called the PCR reads through MiXCR. The V and J calls and clone size come from TCRdb's table, not from the authors' own analysis. The sample yields about 20,000 clones, approximately 28% seen once. A single count supports this clone. Its antigen is not known. The CDR3 has 13 amino acids. The V end was cut by 10 bases, the J end by 4 bases, with 14 bases between. Germline V gene lookup returns CDR1 SGHAT and CDR2 FQNNGV. This receptor was taken from a male donor with papillary thyroid cancer or a benign thyroid nodule (not recorded which). Some clones in this sample may be carry-over from other donors' samples. The sample was tumor tissue. The V gene is TRBV11-2, the J gene TRBJ2-1, with D perhaps TRBD1 (6 bases). CDR3 nucleotide sequence: TGTGCCATCATCCGACAGGCGTACAATGAGCAGTTCTTC. Its protein is CAIIRQAYNEQFF. The full variable domain, rest sourced from reference TRBV11-2 and TRBJ2-1, is EAGVAQSPRYKIIEKRQSVAFWCNPISGHATLYWYQQILGQGPKLLIQFQNNGVVDDSQLPKDRFSAERLKGVDSTLKIQPAKLEDSAVYLCAIIRQAYNEQFFGPGTRLTVL.